This T cell receptor (beta chain) emerged from a study of PD-1 blockade in classical Hodgkin lymphoma. Each of the patients experienced relapse following autologous stem cell transplantation, and their brentuximab vedotin exposure differed. Worth noting for this clone: Its specificity is unknown.

The method was immunoSEQ multiplex PCR; TCRdb's version includes in-frame clones alone and lacks a portion of them. The data show fewer than 100,000 clones, 92% seen once. The CDR3 has 14 residues. Germline V gene data show CDR1 as MGHRA and CDR2 as YSYEKL. The V gene lost 4 bases and the J gene lost 5 bases, with 14 bases spanning the gap. Notes on the study in general: Sources of repertoire differences remain undefined, possibly disease activity or prior therapy.

The chain uses TRBV4-1 and TRBJ1-2; the D gene is possibly TRBD1 (6 bases). This clonotype originated in a human donor with classical Hodgkin lymphoma. Sequenced here: peripheral blood mononuclear cells (PBMCs), sampled at baseline. The DNA of the CDR3 is TGCGCCAGCAGCCGGACGGTGGGGACATATGGCTACACCTTC. Residues: CASSRTVGTYGYTF.